This TCR beta chain was recovered during a study of T-cell reconstitution after alpha-beta-depleted transplantation in children. Unique molecular identifiers were incorporated during preparation of the TCRbeta library. Each CDR3 protein gets one entry after TCRdb re-called the PCR reads with MiXCR. Of roughly 190,000 distinct CDR3 sequences in the sample, approximately 15% are singletons; the top ten hold about 12%. This clonotype was found many times. Germline V gene data show CDR1 as MGHDK and CDR2 as SYGVNS. CDR3 length equals 17 residues. J gave up 7 bases and V 3 bases, and 12 bases lay outside the gene matches.

This chain uses TRBV25-1 with TRBJ1-6; 7 bases are a match to TRBD1. The clonotype comes from a human donor who donated a stem cell graft to a child with acute lymphoblastic leukemia. Sequenced here: PBMCs from the stem cell graft donor, sampled from the stem cell graft. CDR3 in DNA: TGTGCCAGCAGTGAGCGACCCTACAGGGGTTGGAATTCACCCCTCCACTTT. This gives the protein CASSERPYRGWNSPLHF.